Following are 23 T cell receptor beta chains from one sample sequenced in a study of T cell responses to AZD1222 COVID-19 vaccine. Produced via immunoSEQ multiplex PCR; TCRdb's table is partial and in-frame only. The data show roughly 200,000 clones, 85% to 95% seen once. Sequences were derived from peripheral blood, sampled on day 0 of MenACWY control vaccination. Every receptor here comes from an adult in good health.

The CDR3 loop reads CASRGQGAAGYTF. The DNA of the CDR3 is TGTGCCAGCAGGGGACAGGGGGCTGCTGGCTACACCTTC. The V gene is TRBV5-4, the J gene TRBJ1-2, with 12 bases lining up with TRBD1. There are 13 residues in the CDR3. Germline V gene lookup returns CDR1 SGHNT and CDR2 YYREEE (reference sequence). Trimming cost V 5 bases and J 7 bases; bases outside gene matches: 3.

The chain employs TRBV24-1 and TRBJ2-1, with D maybe TRBD1 (6 bases). Trimming removed 0 bases at V and 0 bases at J, with 20 bases between. Looked up from germline, CDR1 is KGHDR and CDR2 is SFDVKD. The CDR3 is 20 residues long. CDR3 sequence reads: CATSDLPHEGQRSSYNEQFF. In DNA, the CDR3 is TGTGCCACCAGTGATTTGCCACACGAAGGACAGAGAAGCTCCTACAATGAGCAGTTCTTC.

This clone occurred once. The genes are TRBV27 and TRBJ1-6; D not certain. The germline V gene encodes CDR1 MNHEY and CDR2 SMNVEV (reference sequence). Trimming removed 5 bases from V and 8 bases from J, with 10 bases in between. The CDR3 is 13 residues long. The CDR3 loop reads CASSPEMHSPLHF. CDR3 coding DNA: TGTGCCAGCAGTCCCGAGATGCATTCACCCCTCCACTTT.

This clone was counted a few times. The chain employs TRBV11-2 and TRBJ1-1; D possibly corresponds to TRBD1 (5 bases). With 2 bases removed from V and 1 base from J, the gap between germline ends came to 8 bases. From germline, CDR1 is SGHAT and CDR2 FQNNGV. This CDR3 spans 14 amino acids. The CDR3 sequence is CASSLQGGNTEAFF. DNA for the CDR3: TGTGCCAGCAGCTTACAGGGTGGGAACACTGAAGCTTTCTTT.

This chain connects TRBV30 to TRBJ2-7; the D gene is possibly TRBD1 (6 bases). CDR1 and CDR2 from the germline V gene are GTSNPN and SVGIG (reference sequence). Trimming left V 2 bases short and J 6 bases short, with 17 bases between. The CDR3 is 14 amino acids. In DNA, the CDR3 is TGTGCCTGGAGTCTTCCGGACAGATGGGGCGAGCAGTACTTC. Protein sequence: CAWSLPDRWGEQYF.

This sequence joins TRBV5-1 and TRBJ1-1; weak D call: TRBD1 (6 bases). The CDR3 has 13 residues. Trimming left V 5 bases short and J 1 base short, with 9 bases between. Germline V gene sequence: CDR1 SGHRS, CDR2 YFSETQ. The CDR3 DNA follows: TGCGCCAGCAGGGGGGGGGCGAACACTGAAGCTTTCTTT. The encoded protein is CASRGGANTEAFF.

This clone was found once. The rearrangement joins TRBV5-5 to TRBJ1-4, with 9 bases lining up with TRBD1. The V gene's germline CDR1 is SGHKS and CDR2 YYEKEE (reference sequence). The CDR3 spans 15 residues. The J segment lost 8 bases and the V segment lost 0 bases, leaving 5 bases of the junction unmatched. This CDR3 reads CASSLEGQGYEKLFF. CDR3 DNA: TGTGCCAGCAGCTTGGAGGGACAGGGTTACGAAAAACTGTTTTTT.

The chain carries TRBV7-9 and TRBJ2-2, with D unclear. The length of the CDR3 is 15 residues. Per the germline V gene, CDR1 is SEHNR and CDR2 is FQNEAQ (reference sequence). The ends were cut back, 4 bases at V and 4 bases at J, with 13 bases in the middle. The CDR3 sequence is CASSSHPRPTGELFF. The CDR3 DNA is TGTGCCAGCAGCTCCCACCCTCGCCCCACCGGGGAGCTGTTTTTT.

The chain is built from TRBV30 and TRBJ1-2; 12 bases agree with TRBD1. The CDR3 totals 19 residues. Germline values: CDR1 GTSNPN, CDR2 SVGIG (reference sequence). V lost 3 bases and J lost 2; bases outside the gene matches: 16. This CDR3 reads CAWRPGQGAWGTRNYGYTF. DNA of the CDR3: TGTGCCTGGAGGCCGGGACAGGGGGCTTGGGGCACCCGGAACTATGGCTACACCTTC.

The chain combines TRBV28 with TRBJ1-2, with D perhaps TRBD1 (6 bases). V lost 7 bases and J 1 base, leaving 16 bases between the germline ends. The germline V gene encodes CDR1 MDHEN and CDR2 SYDVKM. This CDR3 comprises 15 residues. The chain's CDR3 is CASTSRQGFNYGYTF. CDR3 coding DNA: TGTGCCAGCACCTCTCGTCAGGGGTTTAACTATGGCTACACCTTC.

The chain combines TRBV24-1 with TRBJ1-5; D remains ambiguous. The CDR3 is 14 amino acids. Germline CDR1 reads KGHDR; CDR2 reads SFDVKD. With 2 bases removed from V and 3 bases from J, the gap between germline ends came to 7 bases. CDR3 sequence (DNA): TGTGCCACCAGTGATTCGGGCCTCAATCAGCCCCAGCATTTT. Translation gives CATSDSGLNQPQHF.

The chain links TRBV30 to TRBJ1-2; D is possibly TRBD1 (5 bases). With 0 bases removed from V and 6 bases from J, the gap between germline ends came to 11 bases. The CDR3 has 13 residues. Per the germline V gene, CDR1 is GTSNPN and CDR2 is SVGIG (reference sequence). Written as DNA, the CDR3 is TGTGCCTGGAGTGTACAGGCAGGACATGGCTACACCTTC. This translates into CAWSVQAGHGYTF. Drawing the rest from reference TRBV30 and TRBJ1-2, the complete variable domain is SQTIHQWPATLVQPVGSPLSLECTVEGTSNPNLYWYRQAAGRGLQLLFYSVGIGQISSEVPQNLSASRPQDRQFILSSKKLLLSDSGFYLCAWSVQAGHGYTFGSGTRLTVV.

The rearrangement uses TRBV7-9 and TRBJ1-1, with 9 bases that match TRBD1. This CDR3 spans 13 amino acids. The germline gives CDR1 SEHNR, CDR2 FQNEAQ (reference sequence). V lost 1 base, J lost 6 bases, and 0 bases stayed unmatched. The chain's CDR3 is CASSLGQGAEAFF. CDR3 bases: TGTGCCAGCAGCTTAGGACAGGGGGCTGAAGCTTTCTTT.

The rearrangement links TRBV30 to TRBJ2-5, with D tentatively TRBD2 (5 bases). V lost 0 bases to trimming and J lost 9 bases, with 14 bases between them. The CDR3 is 13 amino acids. CDR1 is GTSNPN, CDR2 SVGIG, per germline (reference sequence). CDR3 region: CAWSVYGRSAQYF. DNA of the CDR3: TGTGCCTGGAGTGTATACGGGCGTAGCGCCCAGTACTTC.

V is TRBV4-3 and J is TRBJ2-7; 9 nucleotides agree with TRBD1. Germline CDR1 reads LGHNA; CDR2 reads YSLEER. J lost 6 bases, V lost 4 bases, and 16 bases had no gene match. CDR3 length: 17 residues. CDR3 residues: CASSLLAPGQGFSEQYF. CDR3 sequence (DNA): TGCGCCAGCAGCCTTCTAGCACCGGGACAGGGATTCAGCGAGCAGTACTTC.

This chain links TRBV11-3 with TRBJ2-7; the D call may be TRBD1 or TRBD2 (5 bases each). This CDR3 is 13 amino acids long. V was trimmed by 5 bases and J by 3 bases, leaving 11 bases between them. Germline-derived CDR1 and CDR2 are SGHNT and YENEEA. The DNA for the CDR3 is TGTGCCAGCAGCCCGGGACGGGGCTACGAGCAGTACTTC. Residues: CASSPGRGYEQYF.

The chain is built from TRBV30 and TRBJ1-6; D is ambiguous. Trimming stripped 1 base from V and 0 bases from J, with 7 bases between. This CDR3 region has 15 residues. Per the germline V gene, CDR1 is GTSNPN and CDR2 is SVGIG (reference sequence). DNA for the CDR3: TGTGCCTGGAGTGAGTCGAGCTCCTATAATTCACCCCTCCACTTT. It translates to CAWSESSSYNSPLHF.

CDR3 amino acids: CASSPPAWPPLHF. In DNA form, the CDR3 reads TGCGCCAGCAGCCCACCCGCCTGGCCACCCCTCCACTTT. The chain combines TRBV4-1 with TRBJ1-6; no definite D call. V shed 4 bases and J shed 11 bases, with 12 bases lying between them. The CDR3 extends over 13 amino acids. Per germline, CDR1 MGHRA and CDR2 YSYEKL.

This clone occurred once. The chain couples TRBV28 to TRBJ1-5, with 12 nucleotides matching TRBD1. Germline loops: CDR1 MDHEN, CDR2 SYDVKM. This CDR3 is built from 18 residues. V lost 3 bases, J lost 3 bases, and 9 bases stayed unmatched. CDR3 protein: CASSFTARGQGANQPQHF. The CDR3 DNA reads as TGTGCCAGCAGTTTTACAGCCCGGGGACAGGGGGCCAATCAGCCCCAGCATTTT.

This chain uses TRBV30 with TRBJ1-2; TRBD1 matches at 8 bases. Germline V gene sequence: CDR1 GTSNPN, CDR2 SVGIG (reference sequence). The CDR3 extends over 13 amino acids. Losses at the gene ends were 4 bases for V and 8 bases for J; bases not matched to a gene: 9. The CDR3 here is CAWNPTGAGGYTF. The CDR3 region has the DNA TGTGCCTGGAACCCGACAGGGGCGGGGGGCTACACCTTC.

Turning to this clone: The sample contains more than one DNA sequence encoding this CDR3. The rearrangement uses TRBV18 and TRBJ1-6, with a tentative D call TRBD1 (5 bases). Trimming took off 3 bases at V and 6 bases at J, with 9 bases between the two ends. Germline lookup yields CDR1 KGHSH and CDR2 LQKENI. CDR3 length: 14 residues. CDR3 coding DNA: TGTGCCAGCTCACCTCAGGGAGGTAATTCACCCCTCCACTTT. Protein product: CASSPQGGNSPLHF.

V is TRBV30 and J is TRBJ2-1; 9 bases are shared with TRBD1. After removal of 1 base from V and 0 bases from J, the junction contained 4 bases not matched to a gene. The germline V gene encodes CDR1 GTSNPN and CDR2 SVGIG (reference sequence). This CDR3 comprises 16 residues. CDR3 amino acids: CAWSATGQGSYNEQFF. The CDR3 DNA is TGTGCCTGGAGTGCTACGGGACAGGGCTCCTACAATGAGCAGTTCTTC.

The gene calls are TRBV4-3 and TRBJ2-4; D is perhaps TRBD2 (7 bases). The germline gives CDR1 LGHNA, CDR2 YSLEER. The CDR3 runs to 14 residues. V was shortened by 0 bases and J by 9 bases, with 12 bases between the two germline ends. As DNA, the CDR3 is TGCGCCAGCAGCCAAGATAGGGAGGGGGGCATTCAGTACTTC. Encoded protein: CASSQDREGGIQYF.